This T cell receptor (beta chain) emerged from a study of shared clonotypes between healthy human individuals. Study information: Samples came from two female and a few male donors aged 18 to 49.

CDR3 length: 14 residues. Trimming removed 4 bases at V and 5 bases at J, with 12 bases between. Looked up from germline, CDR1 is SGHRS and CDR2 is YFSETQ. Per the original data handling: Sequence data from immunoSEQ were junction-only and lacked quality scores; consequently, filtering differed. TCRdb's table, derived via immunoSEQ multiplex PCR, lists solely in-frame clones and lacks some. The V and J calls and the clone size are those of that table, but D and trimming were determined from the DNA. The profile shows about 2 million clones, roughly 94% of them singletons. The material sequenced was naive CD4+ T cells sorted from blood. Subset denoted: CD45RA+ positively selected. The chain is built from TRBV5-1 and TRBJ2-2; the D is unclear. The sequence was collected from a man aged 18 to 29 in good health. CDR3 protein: CASSRESSTGELFF. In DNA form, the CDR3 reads TGCGCCAGCAGCAGGGAATCTAGTACCGGGGAGCTGTTTTTT. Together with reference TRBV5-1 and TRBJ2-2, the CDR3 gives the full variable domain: KAGVTQTPRYLIKTRGQQVTLSCSPISGHRSVSWYQQTPGQGLQFLFEYFSETQRNKGNFPGRFSGRQFSNSRSEMNVSTLELGDSALYLCASSRESSTGELFFGEGSRLTVL.